The T cell receptor (beta chain) under discussion was sequenced for a study of OX40 agonist ivuxolimab in advanced cancers. For the study at large: Patients were dosed intravenously with ivuxolimab at 0.01 to 10 mg/kg every 2 weeks. Enrolled patients in dose escalation had cancers that were hepatocellular carcinoma, melanoma, renal cell or head and neck cancer.

The method was immunoSEQ multiplex PCR; TCRdb's version includes in-frame clones alone and lacks a portion of them. The sample yields about 36,000 clones, around 77% seen once. The material sequenced was CD4+ or CD8+ T cells sorted from blood, taken in a trial of the OX40 agonist ivuxolimab. This sequence originates from an adult with an advanced solid tumor such as melanoma, head and neck, liver or kidney cancer.

The CDR3 is CATTSAEGDTDTQYF. CDR3 coding DNA: TGTGCCACCACCTCAGCGGAGGGCGATACAGATACGCAGTATTTT. The chain uses TRBV10-3 and TRBJ2-3; maybe TRBD2 (6 bases). The CDR3 has 15 residues. The germline V gene has CDR1 ENHRY and CDR2 SYGVKD. Trimming stripped 10 bases from V and 3 bases from J, with 20 bases between.